The next 16 T cell receptor beta chains were all read from a single sample in a study of T cell clones after liver transplantation. The data were produced by immunoSEQ multiplex PCR, yet TCRdb's version contains in-frame clones alone and is incomplete. The table records roughly 100,000 clones, 82% of them present only once. Sequenced here: CD4+ T cells from blood, sampled before liver transplant. The receptors come from a human donor who received a liver transplant.

The V and J genes are TRBV19 and TRBJ1-5; 7 bases agree with TRBD1. There are 13 residues in the CDR3. The junction had 3 bases not matched to a gene; V was cut back by 7 bases and J by 3 bases. Germline lookup yields CDR1 LNHDA and CDR2 SQIVND (reference sequence). For the CDR3, the DNA is TGTGCCAGTAAGGACAGGATCAATCAGCCCCAGCATTTT. Translated: CASKDRINQPQHF. The full variable domain, its missing parts supplied by reference TRBV19 and TRBJ1-5, is DGGITQSPKYLFRKEGQNVTLSCEQNLNHDAMYWYRQDPGQGLRLIYYSQIVNDFQKGDIAEGYSVSREKKESFPLTVTSAQKNPTAFYLCASKDRINQPQHFGDGTRLSIL.

In the case of this clone: The same CDR3 arises from other DNA sequences in this sample as well. The rearrangement joins TRBV18 to TRBJ2-5; 7 nucleotides agree with TRBD2. CDR3 length equals 13 residues. V shed 3 bases and J 2 bases; nucleotides not matched to a gene: 0. Germline V gives CDR1 KGHSH, CDR2 LQKENI. The CDR3 DNA sequence: TGTGCCAGCTCACCGGGACTACAAGAGACCCAGTACTTC. The encoded protein is CASSPGLQETQYF.

The V gene is TRBV7-6, the J gene TRBJ2-1, with D unresolved. CDR1 and CDR2 from the germline V gene are SGHVS and FNYEAQ. The V end was cut by 1 base, the J end by 0 bases, with 10 bases between. The CDR3 runs 16 residues. CDR3 nucleotides: TGTGCCAGCAGCTTAGATACTCCACTCTCCTACAATGAGCAGTTCTTC. This translates into CASSLDTPLSYNEQFF.

This rearrangement joins TRBV30 to TRBJ2-1; 13 positions agree with TRBD2. Looked up from germline, CDR1 is GTSNPN and CDR2 is SVGIG (reference sequence). This CDR3 comprises 14 residues. The V segment lost 4 bases and the J segment 10 bases; nucleotides outside the gene matches: 7. Here the CDR3 DNA reads TGTGCCTGGACTGGACTAGCGGGAGTGGGGGAGCAGTTCTTC. Translation: CAWTGLAGVGEQFF.

The chain is built from TRBV5-1 and TRBJ1-4, with 10 bases that match TRBD1. This CDR3 is 17 amino acids long. Per the germline V gene, CDR1 is SGHRS and CDR2 is YFSETQ. V shed 0 bases, J shed 5 bases, and the junction held 7 bases outside the gene matches. The CDR3 region is CASSLDPRGQGNEKLFF. CDR3 nucleotide sequence: TGCGCCAGCAGCTTGGATCCCCGGGGACAGGGGAATGAAAAACTGTTTTTT.

The V and J genes are TRBV28 and TRBJ2-5, with D unclear. This CDR3 contains 15 residues. Germline assignment: CDR1 MDHEN and CDR2 SYDVKM. The V and J ends lost 7 bases and 1 base respectively, with 16 bases between them. CDR3 sequence: CASTPAAGPQETQYF. The CDR3, as DNA: TGTGCCAGCACCCCGGCCGCAGGCCCCCAAGAGACCCAGTACTTC.

The chain joins TRBV5-1 to TRBJ2-1; D gene ambiguous. The V gene lost 5 bases and the J gene lost 7 bases, with 16 bases spanning the gap. CDR3 length equals 14 residues. Germline CDR1 and CDR2: SGHRS and YFSETQ. CDR3 bases: TGCGCCAGCAGACATAAAAGCGTGGGGAATGAGCAGTTCTTC. Translating gives CASRHKSVGNEQFF.

The chain joins TRBV11-1 to TRBJ1-1, with D tentatively TRBD1 (5 bases). Trimming pared 2 bases from V and 1 base from J, leaving 20 bases between. Germline CDR1 reads SGHAT; CDR2 reads FQDESV (reference sequence). The CDR3 has 18 residues. The CDR3 loop reads CASSLIAPRWGTNTEAFF. The CDR3 DNA reads as TGTGCCAGCAGCTTAATTGCGCCGCGTTGGGGGACGAACACTGAAGCTTTCTTT.

This clone appeared once. The chain recombines TRBV11-2 with TRBJ2-1, with D perhaps TRBD1 (5 bases). This CDR3 has 16 amino acids. V lost 0 bases and J 8 bases, leaving 17 bases between the germline ends. Germline CDR1 is SGHAT and CDR2 is FQNNGV. For the CDR3, the DNA is TGTGCCAGCAGCTTAGATAAAGGGGCGGTTAGGGATGAGCAGTTCTTC. It yields the protein CASSLDKGAVRDEQFF.

Many counts were recorded for this clone. V usage is TRBV4-1 and J usage is TRBJ1-1; D is unclear. Germline loops: CDR1 MGHRA, CDR2 YSYEKL. This CDR3 contains 14 residues. V lost 0 bases, J lost 7 bases, and 12 bases lay in between. CDR3 nucleotide sequence: TGCGCCAGCAGCCAAGATGGACCAGAGGATGAAGCTTTCTTT. This sequence encodes CASSQDGPEDEAFF.

Concerning this clone itself: At one boundary the junction diverges from the germline segment, which might be a read error. Distinct nucleotide sequences in the sample also encode this CDR3. This chain links TRBV27 with TRBJ1-4; D remains ambiguous. Germline loops: CDR1 MNHEY, CDR2 SMNVEV (reference sequence). The CDR3 has 11 residues. CDR3 sequence (DNA): TGTGCCAGCAGAGCCCGGGAAAAACTGTTTTTC. As protein: CASRAREKLFF. The complete variable domain, with remaining parts taken from reference TRBV27 and TRBJ1-4, reads EAQVTQNPRYLITVTGKKLTVTCSQNMNHEYMSWYRQDPGLGLRQIYYSMNVEVTDKGDVPEGYKVSRKEKRNFPLILESPSPNQTSLYFCASRAREKLFFGSGTQLSVL.

The chain recombines TRBV18 with TRBJ2-1; 10 bases align to TRBD1. This CDR3 is 16 amino acids long. V lost 3 bases to trimming and J lost 5 bases; unmatched junction nucleotides: 7. CDR1 is KGHSH, CDR2 LQKENI, per germline. CDR3: CASSPMVGQGNNEQFF. The CDR3, as DNA: TGTGCCAGCTCACCGATGGTGGGACAGGGGAACAATGAGCAGTTCTTC.

The chain uses TRBV5-4 and TRBJ1-2; a weak D match, TRBD1 (5 bases). This CDR3 region has 14 residues. V lost 7 bases, J lost 4 bases, and 17 bases lay in between. The germline V gene encodes CDR1 SGHNT and CDR2 YYREEE (reference sequence). The CDR3 bases are TGTGCCAGCGGGGGGTTGGGGGTAGCCTATGGCTACACCTTC. Encoded protein: CASGGLGVAYGYTF.

V and J are TRBV5-1 and TRBJ1-1; D not resolved. Between the trimmed V and J ends, which lost 1 base and 3 bases, there was a span of 16 bases. Looked up from germline, CDR1 is SGHRS and CDR2 is YFSETQ. The CDR3 contains 16 residues. This CDR3 is CASSLYSGRRDTEAFF. The CDR3, as DNA: TGCGCCAGCAGCTTGTATTCTGGGCGGCGGGACACTGAAGCTTTCTTT.

This chain joins TRBV5-1 and TRBJ2-5; 7 bases agree with TRBD1. This CDR3 has 13 amino acids. Germline assignment: CDR1 SGHRS and CDR2 YFSETQ. J was trimmed by 3 bases and V by 5 bases; bases with no gene match: 4. As DNA, the CDR3 is TGCGCCAGCAGACCCGGGACAGAAGAGACCCAGTACTTC. Amino acids: CASRPGTEETQYF.

J is TRBJ2-3 and V is TRBV10-3; possible D gene TRBD1, 8 bases. Looked up from germline, CDR1 is ENHRY and CDR2 is SYGVKD. The CDR3 runs to 15 residues. Trimming left V 5 bases short and J 4 bases short, with 16 bases between. The CDR3 coding sequence is TGTGCCATCAGTACACAGGGGGGGCAGCCAGATACGCAGTATTTT. Amino acids: CAISTQGGQPDTQYF.